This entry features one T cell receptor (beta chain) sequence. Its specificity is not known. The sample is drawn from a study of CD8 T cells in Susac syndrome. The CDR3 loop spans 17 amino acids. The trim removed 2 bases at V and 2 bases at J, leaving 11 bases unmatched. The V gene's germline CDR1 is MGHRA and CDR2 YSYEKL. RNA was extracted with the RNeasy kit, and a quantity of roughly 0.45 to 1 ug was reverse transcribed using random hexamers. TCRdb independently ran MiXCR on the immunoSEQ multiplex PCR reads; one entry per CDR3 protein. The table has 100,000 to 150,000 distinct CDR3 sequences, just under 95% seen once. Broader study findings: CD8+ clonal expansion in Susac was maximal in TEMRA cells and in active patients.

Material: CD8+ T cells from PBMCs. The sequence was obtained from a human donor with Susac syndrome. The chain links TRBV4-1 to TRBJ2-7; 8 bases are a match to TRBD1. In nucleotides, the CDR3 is TGCGCCAGCAGCCAATCTCCCTCGGGGACAGGACCCTACGAGCAGTACTTC. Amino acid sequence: CASSQSPSGTGPYEQYF.